This record looks at one TCR beta chain sequence and its context. The target antigen is unknown. This specimen comes from a study of graft-versus-host responses after intestinal transplantation. Across the whole study: Isolated intestinal, liver-intestinal, or multivisceral transplants had been given to the recipients. Recipients across the board were started on anti-thymocyte globulin induction, then kept on tacrolimus and steroids for about three years.

From germline, CDR1 is SGHTS and CDR2 YDEGEE. The J segment lost 2 bases and the V segment lost 3 bases, leaving 6 bases of the junction unmatched. The CDR3 runs to 15 residues. TCRdb's table, derived via immunoSEQ multiplex PCR, lists solely in-frame clones and lacks some. The sample holds tens of thousands of clones; about 91% are singletons and the top ten take approximately 0.48%. Sequencing used unstimulated CD8+ T cells sorted from spleen or lymph node cells, obtained before intestinal transplant. The sequence was obtained from a human donor who received an intestinal transplant. The V gene is TRBV5-8, the J gene TRBJ2-7, with 9 bases identical to TRBD1. The CDR3 sequence is CASSWGTGSPYEQYF. The DNA for the CDR3 is TGTGCCAGCAGCTGGGGGACAGGGAGTCCCTACGAGCAGTACTTC. Full variable domain (remainder filled in from reference TRBV5-8 and TRBJ2-7): EAGVTQSPTHLIKTRGQQATLRCSPISGHTSVYWYQQALGLGLQFLLWYDEGEERNRGNFPPRFSGRQFPNYSSELNVNALELEDSALYLCASSWGTGSPYEQYFGPGTRLTVT.